These 6 T cell receptor beta chains were all obtained from the same sample, sequenced in a study of blood T cell repertoires in COVID-19. The repertoire was sequenced with immunoSEQ multiplex PCR; TCRdb's copy has only in-frame clones and lacks some. The repertoire consists of about 110,000 clones, with roughly 85% occurring once and the leading ten covering roughly 2.5%. The sequenced sample was peripheral blood. These TCRs come from a human donor in a cohort sampled during active COVID-19.

V is TRBV5-4 and J is TRBJ1-1; D is unclear. Trimming left V 0 bases short and J 2 bases short, with 17 bases between. Per germline, CDR1 SGHNT and CDR2 YYREEE (reference sequence). This CDR3 spans 17 amino acids. In DNA, the CDR3 is TGTGCCAGCAGCTTGGGCGGGCAGGCCCCAGCAAACACTGAAGCTTTCTTT. Amino acid sequence: CASSLGGQAPANTEAFF.

The rearrangement uses TRBV5-1 and TRBJ1-1, with a tentative D call TRBD1 (5 bases). From germline, CDR1 is SGHRS and CDR2 YFSETQ. V lost 0 bases and J 0 bases, leaving 6 bases between the germline ends. The CDR3 covers 14 residues. CDR3 region: CASSLEGLNTEAFF. The CDR3 DNA sequence: TGCGCCAGCAGCTTGGAGGGGCTGAACACTGAAGCTTTCTTT.

The rearrangement uses TRBV6-5 and TRBJ2-5, with D perhaps matching TRBD1 (5 bases). The length of the CDR3 is 15 residues. The germline gives CDR1 MNHEY, CDR2 SVGAGI. V lost 6 bases to trimming and J lost 4 bases, with 18 bases between them. The chain's CDR3 is CASSAGHQVGETQYF. CDR3 nucleotides: TGTGCCAGCAGCGCCGGACACCAAGTGGGAGAGACCCAGTACTTC.

The chain uses TRBV6-7 and TRBJ1-1; D may be TRBD1 (6 bases). TRBV6-7 is an ORF, and what it does is uncertain. This CDR3 is built from 14 residues. The V end was cut by 11 bases, the J end by 11 bases, with 27 bases between. The CDR3 coding sequence is TGTGCCTGTCCCGGGGGGGGGCCACGGGTTTTCGCTTTCTTT. Its translation: CACPGGGPRVFAFF.

This sequence joins TRBV16 and TRBJ2-7; TRBD1 matches at 10 bases. CDR1 and CDR2 (germline): KGHSY, FQNENV. V lost 3 bases, J lost 6 bases, and 8 bases stayed unmatched. This CDR3 has 15 residues. The CDR3 DNA follows: TGTGCCAGCAGCCAGGGACAGGGGTCTTCATCCGAGCAGTACTTC. Translation gives CASSQGQGSSSEQYF.

The rearrangement joins TRBV4-1 to TRBJ1-5; D unclear. This CDR3 has 12 amino acids. Trimming removed 2 bases at V and 6 bases at J, with 5 bases between. Germline values: CDR1 MGHRA, CDR2 YSYEKL. CDR3 DNA sequence: TGCGCCAGCAGCCAACCCGGTCAGCCCCAGCATTTT. Its translation is CASSQPGQPQHF.